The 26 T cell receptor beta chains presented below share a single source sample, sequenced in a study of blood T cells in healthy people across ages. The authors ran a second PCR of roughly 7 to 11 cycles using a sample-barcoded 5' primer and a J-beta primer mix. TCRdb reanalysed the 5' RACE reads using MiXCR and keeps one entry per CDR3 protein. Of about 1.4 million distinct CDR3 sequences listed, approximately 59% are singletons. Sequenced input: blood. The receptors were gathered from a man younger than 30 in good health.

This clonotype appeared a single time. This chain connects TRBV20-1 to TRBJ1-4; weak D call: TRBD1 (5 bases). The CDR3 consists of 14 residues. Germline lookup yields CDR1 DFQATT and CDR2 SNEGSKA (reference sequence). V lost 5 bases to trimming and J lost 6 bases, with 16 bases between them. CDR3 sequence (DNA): TGCAGTGCTTCAGGGCCCGGGGGTGATGAAAAACTGTTTTTT. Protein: CSASGPGGDEKLFF.

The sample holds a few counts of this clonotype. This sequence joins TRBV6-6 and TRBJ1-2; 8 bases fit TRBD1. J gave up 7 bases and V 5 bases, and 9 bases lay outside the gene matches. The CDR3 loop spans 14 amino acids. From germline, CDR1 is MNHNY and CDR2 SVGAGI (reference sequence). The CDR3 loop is CASSISGGQVGYTF. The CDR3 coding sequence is TGTGCCAGCAGTATTTCAGGGGGCCAAGTTGGCTACACCTTC.

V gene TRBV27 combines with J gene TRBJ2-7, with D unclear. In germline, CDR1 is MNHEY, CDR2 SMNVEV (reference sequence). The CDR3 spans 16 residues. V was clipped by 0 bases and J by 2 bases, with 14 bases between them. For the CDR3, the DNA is TGTGCCAGCAGTTTATCGATAGGGCACCCTCCCTACGAGCAGTACTTC. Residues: CASSLSIGHPPYEQYF.

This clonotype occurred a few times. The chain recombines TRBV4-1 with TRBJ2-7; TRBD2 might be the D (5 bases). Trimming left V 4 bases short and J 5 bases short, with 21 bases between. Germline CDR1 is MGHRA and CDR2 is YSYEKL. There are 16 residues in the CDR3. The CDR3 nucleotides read TGCGCCAGCAGCCTCTTTATTATAGGGAGTACGAACGAGCAGTACTTC. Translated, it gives CASSLFIIGSTNEQYF.

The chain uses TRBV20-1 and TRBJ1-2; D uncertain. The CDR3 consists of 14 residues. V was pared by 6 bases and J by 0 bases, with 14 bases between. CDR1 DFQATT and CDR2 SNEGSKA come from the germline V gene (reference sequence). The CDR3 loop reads CSAAGRNPNYGYTF. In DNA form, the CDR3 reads TGCAGTGCGGCCGGACGGAATCCTAACTATGGCTACACCTTC.

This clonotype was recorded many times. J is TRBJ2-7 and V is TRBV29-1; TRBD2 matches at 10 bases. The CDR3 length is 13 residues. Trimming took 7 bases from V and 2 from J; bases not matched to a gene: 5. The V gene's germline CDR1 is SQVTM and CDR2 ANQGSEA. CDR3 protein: CSEASGGPYEQYF. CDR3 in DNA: TGCAGCGAGGCTAGCGGGGGACCCTACGAGCAGTACTTC.

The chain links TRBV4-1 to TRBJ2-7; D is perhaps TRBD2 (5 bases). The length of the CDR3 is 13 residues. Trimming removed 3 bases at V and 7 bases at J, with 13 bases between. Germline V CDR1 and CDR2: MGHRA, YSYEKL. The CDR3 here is CASSHLGPGEQYF. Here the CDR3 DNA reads TGCGCCAGCAGCCACCTAGGACCGGGGGAGCAGTACTTC.

For the CDR3, the DNA is TGTGCCAGCGCGGGGGGAGATACGCAGTATTTT. This codes for CASAGGDTQYF. The V call is TRBV6-5, the J call TRBJ2-3; 8 bases match TRBD2. The length of the CDR3 is 11 residues. The V gene's germline CDR1 is MNHEY and CDR2 SVGAGI. J gave up 5 bases and V 8 bases, and 0 bases lay outside the gene matches.

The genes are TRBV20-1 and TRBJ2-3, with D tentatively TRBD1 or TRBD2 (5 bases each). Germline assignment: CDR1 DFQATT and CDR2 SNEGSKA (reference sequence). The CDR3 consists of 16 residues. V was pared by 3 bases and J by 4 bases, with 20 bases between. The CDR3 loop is CSASGTQIPGPDTQYF. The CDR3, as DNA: TGCAGTGCTAGCGGGACCCAGATCCCCGGCCCAGATACGCAGTATTTT.

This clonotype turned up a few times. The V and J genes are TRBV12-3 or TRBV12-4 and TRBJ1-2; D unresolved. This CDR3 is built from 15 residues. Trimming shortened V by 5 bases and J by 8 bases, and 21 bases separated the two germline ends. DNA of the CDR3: TGTGCCAGCAGTCCGAGGACTGCAAGCGATGTGGGCTACACCTTC. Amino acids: CASSPRTASDVGYTF.

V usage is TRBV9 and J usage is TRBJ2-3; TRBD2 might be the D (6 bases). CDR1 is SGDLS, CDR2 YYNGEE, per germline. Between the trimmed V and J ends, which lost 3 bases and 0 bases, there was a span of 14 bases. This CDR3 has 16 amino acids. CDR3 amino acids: CASSALGTSSTDTQYF. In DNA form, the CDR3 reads TGTGCCAGCAGCGCCCTCGGGACTTCTAGCACAGATACGCAGTATTTT.

This CDR3 is CSAPPDRGTNTQYF. CDR3 coding DNA: TGCAGTGCCCCGCCGGACCGAGGTACGAATACGCAGTATTTT. The chain combines TRBV20-1 with TRBJ2-3; D is uncertain. V was clipped by 6 bases and J by 7 bases, with 20 bases between them. CDR1 is DFQATT, CDR2 SNEGSKA, per germline (reference sequence). CDR3 length: 14 residues.

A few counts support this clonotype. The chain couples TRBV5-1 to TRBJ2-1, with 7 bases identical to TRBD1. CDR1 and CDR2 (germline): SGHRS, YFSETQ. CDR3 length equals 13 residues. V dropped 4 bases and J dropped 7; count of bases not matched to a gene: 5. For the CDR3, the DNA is TGCGCCAGCAGCCCGAGACAGGGAAATGAGCAGTTCTTC. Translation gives CASSPRQGNEQFF. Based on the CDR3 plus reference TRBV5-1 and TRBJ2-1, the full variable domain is KAGVTQTPRYLIKTRGQQVTLSCSPISGHRSVSWYQQTPGQGLQFLFEYFSETQRNKGNFPGRFSGRQFSNSRSEMNVSTLELGDSALYLCASSPRQGNEQFFGPGTRLTVL.

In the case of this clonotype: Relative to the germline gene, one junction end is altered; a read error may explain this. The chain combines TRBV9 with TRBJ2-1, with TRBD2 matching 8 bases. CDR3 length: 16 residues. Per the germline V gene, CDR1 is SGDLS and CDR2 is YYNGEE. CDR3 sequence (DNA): TGTGCCAGCAGCCCCCGGGGGGGGGGAATCTACGATGAGCAGTTCTTC. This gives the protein CASSPRGGGIYDEQFF.

CDR3 protein: CASSVSPGTGELFF. CDR3 bases: TGTGCCAGCAGCGTAAGTCCAGGCACCGGGGAGCTGTTTTTT. V and J are TRBV9 and TRBJ2-2, with D unresolved. With 1 base removed from V and 4 bases from J, the gap between germline ends came to 8 bases. Germline CDR1 is SGDLS and CDR2 is YYNGEE. This CDR3 has 14 amino acids.

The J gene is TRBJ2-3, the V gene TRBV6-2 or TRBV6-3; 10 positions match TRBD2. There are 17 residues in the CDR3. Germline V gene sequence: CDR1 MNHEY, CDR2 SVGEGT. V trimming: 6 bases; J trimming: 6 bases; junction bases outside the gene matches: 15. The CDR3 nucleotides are TGTGCCAGCAGCCGACCCCCCGGGACTAGCGCTCCGGATACGCAGTATTTT. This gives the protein CASSRPPGTSAPDTQYF.

The CDR3 here is CASSLEGMGREQFF. In nucleotides, the CDR3 is TGCGCCAGCAGCTTGGAAGGTATGGGACGAGAGCAGTTCTTC. V usage is TRBV5-1 and J usage is TRBJ2-1; D could derive from TRBD1 or TRBD2 (5 bases each). This CDR3 spans 14 amino acids. Germline CDR1 reads SGHRS; CDR2 reads YFSETQ. The V end lost 0 bases, the J end lost 10 bases, and 14 bases lay between the germline ends.

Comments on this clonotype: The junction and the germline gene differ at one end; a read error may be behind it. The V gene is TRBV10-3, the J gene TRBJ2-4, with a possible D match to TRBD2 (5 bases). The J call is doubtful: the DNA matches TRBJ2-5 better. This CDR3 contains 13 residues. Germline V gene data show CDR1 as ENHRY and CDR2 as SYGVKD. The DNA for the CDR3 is TGTGCCATCAGGGAGTCGGGGCAAGAGACCCAGTACTTC. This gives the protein CAIRESGQETQYF.

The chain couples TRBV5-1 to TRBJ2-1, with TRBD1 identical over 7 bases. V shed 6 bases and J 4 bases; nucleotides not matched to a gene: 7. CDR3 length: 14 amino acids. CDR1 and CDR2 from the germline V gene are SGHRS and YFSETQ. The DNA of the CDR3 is TGCGCCAGCAACCAAGGGGGACAGTACAATGAGCAGTTCTTC. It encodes CASNQGGQYNEQFF.

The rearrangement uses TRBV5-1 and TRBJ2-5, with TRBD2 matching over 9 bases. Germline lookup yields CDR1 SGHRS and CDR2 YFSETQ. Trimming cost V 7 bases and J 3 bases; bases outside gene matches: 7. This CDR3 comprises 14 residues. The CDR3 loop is CASGPASGEETQYF. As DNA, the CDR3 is TGCGCCAGCGGCCCGGCTAGCGGGGAAGAGACCCAGTACTTC. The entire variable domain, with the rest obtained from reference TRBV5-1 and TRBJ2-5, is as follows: KAGVTQTPRYLIKTRGQQVTLSCSPISGHRSVSWYQQTPGQGLQFLFEYFSETQRNKGNFPGRFSGRQFSNSRSEMNVSTLELGDSALYLCASGPASGEETQYFGPGTRLLVL.

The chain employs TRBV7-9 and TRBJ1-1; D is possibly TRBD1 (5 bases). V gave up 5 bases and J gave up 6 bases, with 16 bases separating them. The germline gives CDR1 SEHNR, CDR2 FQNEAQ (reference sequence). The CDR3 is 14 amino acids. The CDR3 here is CASSPRGRQSEAFF. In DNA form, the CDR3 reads TGTGCCAGCAGCCCACGGGGGAGGCAATCTGAAGCTTTCTTT.

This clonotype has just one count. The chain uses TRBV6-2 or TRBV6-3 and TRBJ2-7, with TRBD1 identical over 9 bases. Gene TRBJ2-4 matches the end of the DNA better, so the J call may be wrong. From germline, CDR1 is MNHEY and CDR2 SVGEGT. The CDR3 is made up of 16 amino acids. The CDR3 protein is CASSYSDRGSKNIQYF. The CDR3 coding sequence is TGTGCCAGCAGTTACTCGGACAGGGGCAGCAAAAACATTCAGTACTTC.

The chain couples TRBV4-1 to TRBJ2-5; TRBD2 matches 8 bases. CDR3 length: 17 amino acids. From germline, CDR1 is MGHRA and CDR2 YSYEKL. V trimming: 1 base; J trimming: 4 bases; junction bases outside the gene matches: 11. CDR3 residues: CASSQGGSGMAGETQYF. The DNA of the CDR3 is TGCGCCAGCAGCCAAGGCGGTAGCGGGATGGCCGGAGAGACCCAGTACTTC.

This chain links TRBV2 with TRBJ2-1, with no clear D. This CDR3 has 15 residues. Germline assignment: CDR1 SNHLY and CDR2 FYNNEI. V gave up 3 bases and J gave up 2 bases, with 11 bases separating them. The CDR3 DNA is TGTGCCAGCAGTGAGGCTTCGACGACCTACAATGAGCAGTTCTTC. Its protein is CASSEASTTYNEQFF. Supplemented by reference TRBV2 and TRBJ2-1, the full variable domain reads EPEVTQTPSHQVTQMGQEVILRCVPISNHLYFYWYRQILGQKVEFLVSFYNNEISEKSEIFDDQFSVERPDGSNFTLKIRSTKLEDSAMYFCASSEASTTYNEQFFGPGTRLTVL.

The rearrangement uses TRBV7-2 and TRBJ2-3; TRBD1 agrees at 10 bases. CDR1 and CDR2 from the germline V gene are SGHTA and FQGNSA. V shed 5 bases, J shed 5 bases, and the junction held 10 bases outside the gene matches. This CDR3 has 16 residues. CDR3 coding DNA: TGTGCCAGCAGCATACCGGGACAGGGGCTTCTAGATACGCAGTATTTT. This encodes CASSIPGQGLLDTQYF.

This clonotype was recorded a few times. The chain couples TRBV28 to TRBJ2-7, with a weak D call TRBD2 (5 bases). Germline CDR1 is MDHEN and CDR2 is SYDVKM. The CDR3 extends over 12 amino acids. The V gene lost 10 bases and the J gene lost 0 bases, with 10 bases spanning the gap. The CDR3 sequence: CATEGRSYEQYF. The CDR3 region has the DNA TGTGCCACCGAGGGTCGCTCCTACGAGCAGTACTTC. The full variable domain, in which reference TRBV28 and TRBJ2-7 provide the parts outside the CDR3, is DVKVTQSSRYLVKRTGEKVFLECVQDMDHENMFWYRQDPGLGLRLIYFSYDVKMKEKGDIPEGYSVSREKKERFSLILESASTNQTSMYLCATEGRSYEQYFGPGTRLTVT.